This T cell receptor beta chain was captured by sequencing in a study of radiation and T cells in renal cell carcinoma. Background on the study: Nephrectomy followed 15 Gy stereotactic body radiation by 4 weeks.

Assay: immunoSEQ multiplex PCR; the TCRdb copy retains only in-frame clones and omits some. The sample lists about 130,000 clones, around 81% occurring once. The sample's time point: blood 2 weeks post-SBRT. Treatment noted: 15 Gy SBRT to primary tumor, nephrectomy 4 weeks later. The tumor was a clear cell renal cell carcinoma. This sequence was found in a man in his fifties or sixties with renal cell carcinoma. The material was blood, obtained from a patient whose treatment included radiotherapy and nephrectomy.

This CDR3 reads CASSFGGNTEAFF. The DNA for the CDR3 is TGTGCCAGCAGCTTCGGGGGGAACACTGAAGCTTTCTTT. V usage is TRBV6-6 and J usage is TRBJ1-1, with D maybe TRBD1 (5 bases). In germline, CDR1 is MNHNY, CDR2 SVGAGI (reference sequence). The CDR3 sequence is 13 residues long. The V end lost 6 bases, the J end lost 1 base, and 9 bases lay between the germline ends.